This T cell receptor beta chain was captured by sequencing in a study of Graves' ophthalmopathy and Graves' hyperthyroidism. Many counts were recorded for this clonotype. Amplification from RNA transcripts yielded the TCR beta CDR3 regions. An opening RT-PCR round employed HTBI primers and preceded a second-round multiplex PCR. TCRdb redid the calling of the multiplex PCR reads with MiXCR, one entry per CDR3 protein. The data hold almost 750,000 distinct CDR3 sequences, with around 40% observed a single time. This CDR3 is built from 13 residues. V was trimmed by 0 bases and J by 3 bases, leaving 1 base between them. Germline CDR1 is SGDLS and CDR2 is YYNGEE.

This chain uses TRBV9 with TRBJ1-6; no clear D gene. Sequences were obtained from peripheral blood. This clonotype was obtained from an adult man with Graves' ophthalmopathy. The CDR3 DNA reads as TGTGCCAGCAGCGTAGACTATAATTCACCCCTCCACTTT. Protein sequence: CASSVDYNSPLHF. The whole variable domain, remainder taken from reference TRBV9 and TRBJ1-6, is DSGVTQTPKHLITATGQRVTLRCSPRSGDLSVYWYQQSLDQGLQFLIQYYNGEERAKGNILERFSAQQFPDLHSELNLSSLELGDSALYFCASSVDYNSPLHFGNGTRLTVT.